What follows are 19 T cell receptor beta chains derived from one specimen sequenced in a study of technical replicates of blood from several donors. Assay used: immunoSEQ multiplex PCR; TCRdb lists only in-frame clones, some missing. The profile shows approximately 75,000 clones, 97% of them singletons. Input material: T cells isolated from PBMCs. These TCRs come from a human donor in good health.

This chain uses TRBV2 with TRBJ2-7, with TRBD2 identical over 9 bases. J was trimmed by 11 bases and V by 5 bases; bases with no gene match: 7. This CDR3 is 12 amino acids long. Germline loops: CDR1 SNHLY, CDR2 FYNNEI. The CDR3 DNA reads as TGTGCCAGCAGTTCAACTAGCGGGCTTGAGTACTTC. Amino acid sequence: CASSSTSGLEYF.

This sequence joins TRBV15 and TRBJ1-4; no definite D call. V lost 4 bases, J lost 0 bases, and 12 bases lay in between. The germline CDR1 and CDR2 sequences are LNHNV and YYDKDF (reference sequence). The CDR3 sequence is 16 residues long. The chain's CDR3 is CATSKGERATNEKLFF. The CDR3 bases are TGTGCCACCAGCAAAGGAGAACGAGCAACTAATGAAAAACTGTTTTTT.

The rearrangement links TRBV6-6 to TRBJ2-1, with 7 bases that match TRBD1. Germline V gene data show CDR1 as MNHNY and CDR2 as SVGAGI (reference sequence). The V gene end was trimmed by 5 bases and the J gene end by 7 bases; junction bases not matched to a gene: 8. This CDR3 is built from 14 residues. DNA of the CDR3: TGTGCCAGCAGTCCTAATAGGGGGCTGAATGAGCAGTTCTTC. It codes for CASSPNRGLNEQFF.

V is TRBV19 and J is TRBJ1-4; the match to TRBD1 covers 10 bases. In germline, CDR1 is LNHDA, CDR2 SQIVND (reference sequence). This CDR3 is built from 16 residues. The V segment lost 5 bases and the J segment 5 bases; nucleotides outside the gene matches: 8. CDR3 amino acids: CASSSRDRGPNEKLFF. The CDR3 nucleotides read TGTGCCAGTAGTTCCCGGGACAGGGGACCAAATGAAAAACTGTTTTTT.

The chain combines TRBV6-1 with TRBJ2-1, with 16 bases matching TRBD2. This CDR3 contains 16 residues. CDR1 is MNHNS and CDR2 is SASEGT in the germline V gene. Trimming at V came to 4 bases and at J to 7 bases, leaving 4 bases not matched to a gene. CDR3 region: CASSVGLAGGLNEQFF. CDR3 in DNA: TGTGCCAGCAGTGTGGGACTAGCGGGAGGGCTTAATGAGCAGTTCTTC.

CDR3 protein: CASSSHLADEQFF. CDR3 DNA sequence: TGTGCCAGTAGTTCCCATCTAGCGGATGAGCAGTTCTTC. The chain employs TRBV19 and TRBJ2-1; 7 nucleotides align to TRBD2. The trim removed 5 bases at V and 8 bases at J, leaving 6 bases unmatched. The CDR3 extends over 13 amino acids. CDR1 is LNHDA and CDR2 is SQIVND in the germline V gene (reference sequence).

This chain links TRBV12-5 with TRBJ1-1; 10 bases map to TRBD1. CDR3 size: 17 residues. Germline trimming cut 2 bases from V and 3 bases from J; bases unmatched to any gene: 9. Germline assignment: CDR1 LGHNT and CDR2 FRNRAP. The CDR3 here is CASGLTKTGGLDTEAFF. Written as DNA, the CDR3 is TGTGCTAGTGGTTTGACCAAGACAGGGGGCCTGGACACTGAAGCTTTCTTT.

The V and J genes are TRBV28 and TRBJ2-7, with 10 bases lining up with TRBD1. The CDR3 sequence is 15 residues long. Germline V CDR1 and CDR2: MDHEN, SYDVKM. Trimming took 5 bases from V and 3 from J; bases not matched to a gene: 7. Here the CDR3 reads CASSPLGTGDYEQYF. The DNA of the CDR3 is TGTGCCAGCAGTCCTCTGGGGACAGGGGACTACGAGCAGTACTTC. Drawing the rest from reference TRBV28 and TRBJ2-7, the complete variable domain is DVKVTQSSRYLVKRTGEKVFLECVQDMDHENMFWYRQDPGLGLRLIYFSYDVKMKEKGDIPEGYSVSREKKERFSLILESASTNQTSMYLCASSPLGTGDYEQYFGPGTRLTVT.

The chain recombines TRBV6-5 with TRBJ1-1; D is uncertain. V gave up 6 bases and J gave up 8 bases, with 13 bases separating them. CDR1 and CDR2 (germline): MNHEY, SVGAGI. This CDR3 spans 12 amino acids. The DNA for the CDR3 is TGTGCCAGCAGGTTCCCACAGAGAGAAGCTTTCTTT. Residues: CASRFPQREAFF.

The chain joins TRBV5-1 to TRBJ1-1, with 9 bases that match TRBD1. The CDR3 spans 15 residues. CDR1 and CDR2 from the germline V gene are SGHRS and YFSETQ. The trim removed 0 bases at V and 7 bases at J, leaving 7 bases unmatched. CDR3 sequence (DNA): TGCGCCAGCAGCTTGGGAGGGACAGGGACCATTGAAGCTTTCTTT. It is translated as CASSLGGTGTIEAFF.

This chain joins TRBV7-2 and TRBJ2-7; 11 positions agree with TRBD2. The junction had 7 bases not matched to a gene; V was cut back by 5 bases and J by 4 bases. CDR1 is SGHTA, CDR2 FQGNSA, per germline. The CDR3 is 15 amino acids. CDR3 nucleotides: TGTGCCAGCAGCCTAGGGGCTAGCGGGGGGTACGAGCAGTACTTC. As protein: CASSLGASGGYEQYF.

The chain employs TRBV27 and TRBJ1-4, with D unclear. This CDR3 is 13 amino acids long. V lost 3 bases to trimming and J lost 10 bases, with 12 bases between them. Germline lookup yields CDR1 MNHEY and CDR2 SMNVEV (reference sequence). The CDR3: CASSFPSSGKLFF. In DNA form, the CDR3 reads TGTGCCAGCAGTTTCCCAAGTTCAGGAAAACTGTTTTTT. The full variable domain, its missing parts supplied by reference TRBV27 and TRBJ1-4, is EAQVTQNPRYLITVTGKKLTVTCSQNMNHEYMSWYRQDPGLGLRQIYYSMNVEVTDKGDVPEGYKVSRKEKRNFPLILESPSPNQTSLYFCASSFPSSGKLFFGSGTQLSVL.

This chain uses TRBV5-1 with TRBJ2-4; TRBD1 matches at 10 bases. V was pared by 2 bases and J by 5 bases, with 10 bases of the junction left unmatched. Germline V lookup: CDR1 SGHRS, CDR2 YFSETQ. There are 17 residues in the CDR3. The CDR3 is CASSFEGQGLFQNIQYF. CDR3 DNA sequence: TGCGCCAGCAGCTTCGAGGGACAGGGGCTCTTCCAAAACATTCAGTACTTC.

Regarding this clone: At one of its ends the junction is not consistent with the germline gene, which may arise from a read error. The chain carries TRBV27 and TRBJ1-2; D gene uncertain. The CDR3 has 10 amino acids. In germline, CDR1 is MNHEY, CDR2 SMNVEV (reference sequence). CDR3 residues: CASSLIVFAF. The CDR3 DNA sequence: TGTGCCAGCAGTTTAATCGTCTTCGCCTTC.

This chain uses TRBV5-6 with TRBJ2-7; 8 bases align to TRBD1. The CDR3 totals 15 residues. After removal of 0 bases from V and 6 bases from J, the junction contained 8 bases not matched to a gene. Germline assignment: CDR1 SGHDT and CDR2 YYEEEE. The CDR3 here is CASSLGWTGYGEQYF. The CDR3 bases are TGTGCCAGCAGCTTGGGCTGGACAGGGTATGGCGAGCAGTACTTC.

The chain is built from TRBV5-1 and TRBJ2-2; a possible D gene is TRBD2 (6 bases). This CDR3 spans 15 amino acids. V lost 6 bases, J lost 2 bases, and 14 bases lay in between. CDR1 SGHRS and CDR2 YFSETQ come from the germline V gene. The CDR3 nucleotides read TGCGCCAGCAAATTAGCGGTCCCCAACACCGGGGAGCTGTTTTTT. Its translation: CASKLAVPNTGELFF.

This chain joins TRBV5-4 and TRBJ2-1; 11 nucleotides line up with TRBD2. Trimming removed 0 bases from V and 0 bases from J; junction bases left unmatched: 5. Germline V gene lookup returns CDR1 SGHNT and CDR2 YYREEE (reference sequence). The CDR3 loop spans 18 amino acids. This CDR3 is CASSLGLAGGVSYNEQFF. CDR3 DNA: TGTGCCAGCAGCTTGGGGCTAGCGGGAGGAGTCTCCTACAATGAGCAGTTCTTC.

The CDR3 spells CASKSGRTYNEQFF. The DNA for the CDR3 is TGTGCCAGCAAGAGCGGGAGGACTTACAATGAGCAGTTCTTC. The chain joins TRBV28 to TRBJ2-1; TRBD2 matches at 9 bases. V lost 7 bases to trimming and J lost 4 bases; unmatched junction nucleotides: 5. In germline, CDR1 is MDHEN, CDR2 SYDVKM. The length of the CDR3 is 14 residues.

This clone was recorded once. V gene TRBV14 combines with J gene TRBJ2-1, with unresolved D. Trimming left V 3 bases short and J 13 bases short, with 13 bases between. CDR3 length: 12 amino acids. The germline gives CDR1 SGHDN, CDR2 FVKESK. The CDR3 here is CASSQGSPFQFF. The CDR3 DNA is TGTGCCAGCAGCCAGGGCTCCCCTTTCCAGTTCTTC.